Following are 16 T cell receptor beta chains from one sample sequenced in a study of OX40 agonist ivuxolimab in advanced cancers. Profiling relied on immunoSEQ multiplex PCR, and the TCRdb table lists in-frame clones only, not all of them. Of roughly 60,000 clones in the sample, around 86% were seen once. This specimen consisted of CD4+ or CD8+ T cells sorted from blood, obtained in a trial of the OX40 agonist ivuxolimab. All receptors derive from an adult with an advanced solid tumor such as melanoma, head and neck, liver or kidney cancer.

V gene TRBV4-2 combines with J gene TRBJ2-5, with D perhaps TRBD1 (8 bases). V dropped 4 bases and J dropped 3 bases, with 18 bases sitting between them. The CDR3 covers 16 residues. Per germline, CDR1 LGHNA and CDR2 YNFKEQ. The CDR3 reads CASSPTRGLAEETQYF. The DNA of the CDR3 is TGTGCCAGCAGCCCCACCAGGGGGCTAGCGGAAGAGACCCAGTACTTC.

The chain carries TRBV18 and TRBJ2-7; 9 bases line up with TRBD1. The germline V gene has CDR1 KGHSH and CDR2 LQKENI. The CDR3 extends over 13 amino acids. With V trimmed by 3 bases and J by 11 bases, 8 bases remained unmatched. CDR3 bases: TGTGCCAGCTCACCGGGACAGGGAAATCGGGAGTACTTC. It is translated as CASSPGQGNREYF.

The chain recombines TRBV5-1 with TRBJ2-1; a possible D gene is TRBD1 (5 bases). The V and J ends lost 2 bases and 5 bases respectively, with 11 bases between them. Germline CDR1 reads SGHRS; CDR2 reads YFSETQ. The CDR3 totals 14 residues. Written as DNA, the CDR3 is TGCGCCAGCAGCTTACAGGTGGGCGACAATGAGCAGTTCTTC. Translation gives CASSLQVGDNEQFF.

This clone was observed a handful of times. CDR3 loop: CASSYGRLYEQYF. In DNA, the CDR3 is TGTGCCAGCAGTTACGGACGGCTTTACGAGCAGTACTTC. V gene TRBV7-9 combines with J gene TRBJ2-7; D remains unclear. Per germline, CDR1 SEHNR and CDR2 FQNEAQ (reference sequence). Trimming took 6 bases from V and 4 from J, leaving 13 bases between them. The CDR3 loop spans 13 amino acids.

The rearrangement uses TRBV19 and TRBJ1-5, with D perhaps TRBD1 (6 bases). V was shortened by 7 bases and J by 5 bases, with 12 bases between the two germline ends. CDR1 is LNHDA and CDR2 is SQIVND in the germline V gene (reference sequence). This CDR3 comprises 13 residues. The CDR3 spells CASTIGGHQPQHF. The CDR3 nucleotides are TGTGCCAGTACCATCGGGGGGCATCAGCCCCAGCATTTT.

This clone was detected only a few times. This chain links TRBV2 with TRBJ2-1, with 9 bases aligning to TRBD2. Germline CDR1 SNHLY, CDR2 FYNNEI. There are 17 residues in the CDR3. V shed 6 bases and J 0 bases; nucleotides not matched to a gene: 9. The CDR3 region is CASRLRSSGASYNEQFF. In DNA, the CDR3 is TGTGCCAGCAGGCTAAGATCTAGCGGGGCCTCCTACAATGAGCAGTTCTTC.

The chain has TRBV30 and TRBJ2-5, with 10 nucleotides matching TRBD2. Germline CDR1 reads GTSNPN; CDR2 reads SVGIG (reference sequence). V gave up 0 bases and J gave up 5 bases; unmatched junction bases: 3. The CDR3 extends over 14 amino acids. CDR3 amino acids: CAWSVTAGGETQYF. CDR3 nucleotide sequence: TGTGCCTGGAGTGTGACAGCGGGAGGGGAGACCCAGTACTTC. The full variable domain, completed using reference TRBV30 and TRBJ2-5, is SQTIHQWPATLVQPVGSPLSLECTVEGTSNPNLYWYRQAAGRGLQLLFYSVGIGQISSEVPQNLSASRPQDRQFILSSKKLLLSDSGFYLCAWSVTAGGETQYFGPGTRLLVL.

CDR3 DNA sequence: TGTGCCAGCAGCTCACGACTAGCGGGAGACAATGAGCAGTTCTTC. Its protein product is CASSSRLAGDNEQFF. J is TRBJ2-1 and V is TRBV7-9; 12 bases map to TRBD2. Per germline, CDR1 SEHNR and CDR2 FQNEAQ (reference sequence). Trimming removed 4 bases from V and 5 bases from J; junction bases left unmatched: 3. CDR3 length equals 15 residues.

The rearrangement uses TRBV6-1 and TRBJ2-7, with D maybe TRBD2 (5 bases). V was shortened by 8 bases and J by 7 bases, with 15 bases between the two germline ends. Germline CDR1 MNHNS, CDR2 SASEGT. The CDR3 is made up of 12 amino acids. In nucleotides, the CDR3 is TGTGCCAGCTCTGAGTCGGGCGGGGAGCAGTACTTC. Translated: CASSESGGEQYF.

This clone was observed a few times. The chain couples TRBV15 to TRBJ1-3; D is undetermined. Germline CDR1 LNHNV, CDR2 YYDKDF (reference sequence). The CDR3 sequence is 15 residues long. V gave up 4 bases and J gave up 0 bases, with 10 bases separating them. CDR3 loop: CATSIARTSGNTIYF. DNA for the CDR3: TGTGCCACCAGCATAGCCCGAACCTCTGGAAACACCATATATTTT.

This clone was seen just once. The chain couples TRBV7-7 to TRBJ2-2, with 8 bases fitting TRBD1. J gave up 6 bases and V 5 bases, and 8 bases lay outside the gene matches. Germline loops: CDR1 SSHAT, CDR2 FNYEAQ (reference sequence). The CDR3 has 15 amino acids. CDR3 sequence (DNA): TGTGCCAGCAGCCTCCTCCCAGGGGGCGCCGGGGAGCTGTTTTTT. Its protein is CASSLLPGGAGELFF. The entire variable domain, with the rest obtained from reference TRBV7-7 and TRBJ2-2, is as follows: GAGVSQSPRYKVTKRGQDVTLRCDPISSHATLYWYQQALGQGPEFLTYFNYEAQPDKSGLPSDRFSAERPEGSISTLTIQRTEQRDSAMYRCASSLLPGGAGELFFGEGSRLTVL.

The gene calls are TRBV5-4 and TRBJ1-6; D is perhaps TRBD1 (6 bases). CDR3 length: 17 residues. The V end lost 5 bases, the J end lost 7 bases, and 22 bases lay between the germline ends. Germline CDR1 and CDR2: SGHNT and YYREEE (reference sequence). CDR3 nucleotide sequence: TGTGCCAGCAGTTCAAGGGGCAGGGGCGGTCGGAATTCACCCCTCCACTTT. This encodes CASSSRGRGGRNSPLHF.

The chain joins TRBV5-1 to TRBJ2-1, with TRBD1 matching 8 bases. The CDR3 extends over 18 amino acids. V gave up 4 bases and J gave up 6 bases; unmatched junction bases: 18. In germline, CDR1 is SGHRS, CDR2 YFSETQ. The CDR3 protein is CASSLGQGAHISGNEQFF. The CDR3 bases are TGCGCCAGCAGCCTCGGGCAGGGGGCTCATATCTCTGGCAATGAGCAGTTCTTC. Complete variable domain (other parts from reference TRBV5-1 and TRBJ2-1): KAGVTQTPRYLIKTRGQQVTLSCSPISGHRSVSWYQQTPGQGLQFLFEYFSETQRNKGNFPGRFSGRQFSNSRSEMNVSTLELGDSALYLCASSLGQGAHISGNEQFFGPGTRLTVL.

This CDR3 reads CAISGLAGRTGELFF. As DNA, the CDR3 is TGTGCCATCAGTGGATTAGCGGGACGGACCGGGGAGCTGTTTTTT. This chain uses TRBV10-3 with TRBJ2-2; 8 positions agree with TRBD2. The trim removed 4 bases at V and 5 bases at J, leaving 6 bases unmatched. The CDR3 covers 15 residues. Germline-derived CDR1 and CDR2 are ENHRY and SYGVKD.

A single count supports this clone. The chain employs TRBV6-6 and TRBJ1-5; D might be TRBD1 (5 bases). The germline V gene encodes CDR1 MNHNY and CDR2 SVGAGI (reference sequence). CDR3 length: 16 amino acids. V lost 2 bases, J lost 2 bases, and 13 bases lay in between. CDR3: CASSYGARGGNQPQHF. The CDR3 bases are TGTGCCAGCAGTTACGGGGCGCGGGGGGGCAATCAGCCCCAGCATTTT.

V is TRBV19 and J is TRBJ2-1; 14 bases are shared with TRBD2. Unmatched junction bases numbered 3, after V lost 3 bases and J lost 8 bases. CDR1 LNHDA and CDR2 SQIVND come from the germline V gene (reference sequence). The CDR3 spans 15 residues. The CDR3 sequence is CASSMWTSGRYEQFF. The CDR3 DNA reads TGTGCCAGTAGTATGTGGACTAGCGGGAGGTATGAGCAGTTCTTC. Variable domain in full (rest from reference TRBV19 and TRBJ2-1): DGGITQSPKYLFRKEGQNVTLSCEQNLNHDAMYWYRQDPGQGLRLIYYSQIVNDFQKGDIAEGYSVSREKKESFPLTVTSAQKNPTAFYLCASSMWTSGRYEQFFGPGTRLTVL.